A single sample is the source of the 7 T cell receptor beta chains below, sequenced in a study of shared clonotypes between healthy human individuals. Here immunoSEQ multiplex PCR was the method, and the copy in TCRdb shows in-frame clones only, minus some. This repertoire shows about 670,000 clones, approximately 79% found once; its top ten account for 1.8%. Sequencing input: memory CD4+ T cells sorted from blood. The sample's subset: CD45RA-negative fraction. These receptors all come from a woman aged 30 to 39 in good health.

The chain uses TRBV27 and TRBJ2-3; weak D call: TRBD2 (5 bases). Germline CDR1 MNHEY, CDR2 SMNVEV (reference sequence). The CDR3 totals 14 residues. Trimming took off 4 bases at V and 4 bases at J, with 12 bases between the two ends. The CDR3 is CASSYNGISDTQYF. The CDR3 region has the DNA TGTGCCAGCAGTTATAACGGGATCTCAGATACGCAGTATTTT.

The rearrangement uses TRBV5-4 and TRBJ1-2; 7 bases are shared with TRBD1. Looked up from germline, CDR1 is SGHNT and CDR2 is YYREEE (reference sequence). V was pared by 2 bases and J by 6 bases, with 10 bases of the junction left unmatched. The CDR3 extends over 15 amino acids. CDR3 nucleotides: TGTGCCAGCAGCTTTCCGGGACAGAGGACAAATGGCTACACCTTC. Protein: CASSFPGQRTNGYTF.

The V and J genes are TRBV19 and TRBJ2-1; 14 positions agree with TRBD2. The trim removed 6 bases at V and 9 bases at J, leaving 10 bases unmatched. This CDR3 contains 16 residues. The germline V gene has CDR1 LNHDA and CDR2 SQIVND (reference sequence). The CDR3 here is CASRKSGTSGSGEQFF. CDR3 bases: TGTGCCAGTAGAAAATCCGGGACTAGCGGGAGCGGTGAGCAGTTCTTC.

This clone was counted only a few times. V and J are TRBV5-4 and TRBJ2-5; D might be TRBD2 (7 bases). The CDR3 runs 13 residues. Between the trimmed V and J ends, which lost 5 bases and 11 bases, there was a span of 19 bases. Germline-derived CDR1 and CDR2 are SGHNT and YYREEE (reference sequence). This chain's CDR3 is CASRSRGGSEQYF. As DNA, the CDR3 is TGTGCCAGCAGATCCCGCGGGGGCTCCGAACAGTACTTC.

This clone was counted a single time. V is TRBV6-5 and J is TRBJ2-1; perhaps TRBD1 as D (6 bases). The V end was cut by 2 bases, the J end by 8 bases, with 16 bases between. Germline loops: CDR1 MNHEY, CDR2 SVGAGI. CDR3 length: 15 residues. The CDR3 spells CASSYTGTRRYEQFF. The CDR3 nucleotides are TGTGCCAGCAGTTACACCGGGACAAGAAGGTATGAGCAGTTCTTC.

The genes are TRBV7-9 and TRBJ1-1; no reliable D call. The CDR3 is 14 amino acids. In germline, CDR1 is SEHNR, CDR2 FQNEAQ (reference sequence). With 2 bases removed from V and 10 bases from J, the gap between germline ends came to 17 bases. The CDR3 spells CASSLSGHLRVAFF. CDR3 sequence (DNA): TGTGCCAGCAGCTTATCGGGTCACCTAAGGGTAGCTTTCTTT.

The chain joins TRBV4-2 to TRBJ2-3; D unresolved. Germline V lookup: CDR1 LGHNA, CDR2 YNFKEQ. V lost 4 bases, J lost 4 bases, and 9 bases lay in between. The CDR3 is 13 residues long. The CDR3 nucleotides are TGTGCCAGCAGCCTATGGGCCGCAGATACGCAGTATTTT. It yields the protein CASSLWAADTQYF.